The present T cell receptor (beta chain) was sequenced within a study of cytomegalovirus exposure and HLA in healthy donors. Of note for this clone: Its cognate antigen is unknown.

Broader study findings: The study reported that TCR beta sequences accurately predicted HLA-A and HLA-B alleles in most subjects. In vitro assays verified that a few CMV-associated chains recognized CMV antigens specifically. Some segments of the V type, notably TRBV6-2 and TRBV6-3, were excluded as indistinguishable.

The PCR ran on 60 Vbeta and 13 Jbeta primers. Assay: immunoSEQ multiplex PCR; the TCRdb copy retains only in-frame clones and omits some. The profile shows fewer than 250,000 clones, 70% to 85% of them singletons. CDR3 length: 17 residues. Unmatched junction bases numbered 15, after V lost 4 bases and J lost 8 bases. Germline lookup yields CDR1 SGHVS and CDR2 FNYEAQ. The receptor was derived from a girl aged 2 to 10 in good health and CMV-seronegative. Source material: PBMCs. The chain recombines TRBV7-6 with TRBJ2-1; 9 nucleotides agree with TRBD1. The CDR3 loop reads CASSSRGGTGIMDEQFF. The CDR3 DNA reads as TGTGCCAGCAGCTCGCGTGGCGGGACAGGGATTATGGATGAGCAGTTCTTC.